This paragraph reports one TCR beta chain. Its antigen is not known. Both TRBC1 and TRBC2 were covered by a beta constant-region primer of two equimolar oligonucleotides. Ligated cDNA was amplified by four rounds of PCR with nested alpha and beta constant-region primers and SP2. TCRdb re-analysed the UMI-ligation and nested PCR reads in MiXCR, keeping a single row per CDR3 protein. The table has some 150,000 distinct CDR3 sequences, about 17% seen once. The data stem from a study of naive and memory T cell subsets. Study-wide results and limits: Clonotypes here are unpaired alpha or beta chain sequences.

Germline V gene sequence: CDR1 SEHNR, CDR2 FQNEAQ (reference sequence). V shed 1 base and J shed 4 bases, with 2 bases lying between them. This CDR3 spans 12 amino acids. V and J are TRBV7-9 and TRBJ1-3; no reliable D call. The TCR was taken from a human donor in good health. The specimen was naive CD4+ T cells from blood. CDR3 DNA: TGTGCCAGCAGCTTAGGAGGAAACACCATATATTTT. This encodes CASSLGGNTIYF. Full variable domain (missing parts from reference TRBV7-9 and TRBJ1-3): DTGVSQNPRHKITKRGQNVTFRCDPISEHNRLYWYRQTLGQGPEFLTYFQNEAQLEKSRLLSDRFSAERPKGSFSTLEIQRTEQGDSAMYLCASSLGGNTIYFGEGSWLTVV.